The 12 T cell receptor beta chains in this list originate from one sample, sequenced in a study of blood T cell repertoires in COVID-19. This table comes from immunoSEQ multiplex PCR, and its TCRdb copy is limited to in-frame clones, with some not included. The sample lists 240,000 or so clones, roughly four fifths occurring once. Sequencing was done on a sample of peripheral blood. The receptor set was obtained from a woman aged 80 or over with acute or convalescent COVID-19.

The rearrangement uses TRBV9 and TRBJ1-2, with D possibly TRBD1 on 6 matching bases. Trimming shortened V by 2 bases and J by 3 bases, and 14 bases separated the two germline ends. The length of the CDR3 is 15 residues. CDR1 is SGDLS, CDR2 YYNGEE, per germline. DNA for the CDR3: TGTGCCAGCAGCGTTAATCCGGGACATGACTATGGCTACACCTTC. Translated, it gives CASSVNPGHDYGYTF.

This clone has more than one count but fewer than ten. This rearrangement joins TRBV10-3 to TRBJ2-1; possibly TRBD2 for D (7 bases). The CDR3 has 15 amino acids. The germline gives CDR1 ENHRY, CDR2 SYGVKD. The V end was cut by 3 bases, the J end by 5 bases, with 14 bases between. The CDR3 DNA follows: TGTGCCATCAGTGACCCCGCGGGGGCCAACAATGAGCAGTTCTTC. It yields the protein CAISDPAGANNEQFF.

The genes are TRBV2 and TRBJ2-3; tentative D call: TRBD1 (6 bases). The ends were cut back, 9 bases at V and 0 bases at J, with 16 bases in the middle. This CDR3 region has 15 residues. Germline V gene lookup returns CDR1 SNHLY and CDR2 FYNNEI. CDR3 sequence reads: CASELGQLSTDTQYF. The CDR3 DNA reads TGTGCCAGTGAGCTCGGACAGCTTAGCACAGATACGCAGTATTTT. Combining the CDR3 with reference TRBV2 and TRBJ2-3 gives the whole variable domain EPEVTQTPSHQVTQMGQEVILRCVPISNHLYFYWYRQILGQKVEFLVSFYNNEISEKSEIFDDQFSVERPDGSNFTLKIRSTKLEDSAMYFCASELGQLSTDTQYFGPGTRLTVL.

CDR3 loop: CASSVATSGGASRELFF. The CDR3 DNA reads as TGTGCCAGCAGCGTAGCTACAAGCGGGGGGGCTTCCAGGGAGCTGTTTTTT. V and J are TRBV9 and TRBJ2-2, with 10 bases that match TRBD2. Germline trimming cut 0 bases from V and 9 bases from J; bases unmatched to any gene: 11. Germline-derived CDR1 and CDR2 are SGDLS and YYNGEE. This CDR3 contains 17 residues.

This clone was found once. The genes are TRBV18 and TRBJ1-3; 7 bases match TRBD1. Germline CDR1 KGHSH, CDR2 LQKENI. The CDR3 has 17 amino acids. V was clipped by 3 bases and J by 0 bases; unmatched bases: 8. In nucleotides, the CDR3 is TGTGCCAGCTCACCTTTGAGGACAGGAGACTCTGGAAACACCATATATTTT. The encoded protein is CASSPLRTGDSGNTIYF. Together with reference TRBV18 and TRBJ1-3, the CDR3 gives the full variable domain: NAGVMQNPRHLVRRRGQEARLRCSPMKGHSHVYWYRQLPEEGLKFMVYLQKENIIDESGMPKERFSAEFPKEGPSILRIQQVVRGDSAAYFCASSPLRTGDSGNTIYFGEGSWLTVV.

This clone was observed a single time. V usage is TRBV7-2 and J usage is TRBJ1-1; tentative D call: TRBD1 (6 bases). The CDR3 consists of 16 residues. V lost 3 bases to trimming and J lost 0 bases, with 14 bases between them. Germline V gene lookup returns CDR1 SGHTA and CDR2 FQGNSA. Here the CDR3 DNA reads TGTGCCAGCAGCTTCGACAGGTTCTCCATGAACACTGAAGCTTTCTTT. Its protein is CASSFDRFSMNTEAFF.

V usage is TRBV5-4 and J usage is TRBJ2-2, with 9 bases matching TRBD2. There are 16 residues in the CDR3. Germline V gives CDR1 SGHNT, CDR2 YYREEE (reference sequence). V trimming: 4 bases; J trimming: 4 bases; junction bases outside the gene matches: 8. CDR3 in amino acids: CASSSNSGRFTGELFF. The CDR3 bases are TGTGCCAGCAGCAGCAATAGCGGGAGATTCACCGGGGAGCTGTTTTTT.

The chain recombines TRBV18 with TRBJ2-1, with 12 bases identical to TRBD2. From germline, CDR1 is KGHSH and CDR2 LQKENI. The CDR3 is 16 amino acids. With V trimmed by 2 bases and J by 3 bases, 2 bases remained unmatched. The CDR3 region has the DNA TGTGCCAGCTCACCAAAACTAGCGGGAGGCTACAATGAGCAGTTCTTC. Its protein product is CASSPKLAGGYNEQFF.

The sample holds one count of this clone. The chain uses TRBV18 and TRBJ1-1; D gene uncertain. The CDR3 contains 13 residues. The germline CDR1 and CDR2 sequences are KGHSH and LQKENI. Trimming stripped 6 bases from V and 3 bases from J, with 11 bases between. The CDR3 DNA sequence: TGTGCCAGCTCGACACAGAGGGACACTGAAGCTTTCTTT. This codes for CASSTQRDTEAFF.

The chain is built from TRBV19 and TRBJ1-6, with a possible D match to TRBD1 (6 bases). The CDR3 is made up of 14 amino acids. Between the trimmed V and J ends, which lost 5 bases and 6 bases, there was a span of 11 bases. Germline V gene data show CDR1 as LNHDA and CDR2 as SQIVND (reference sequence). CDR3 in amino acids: CASSPRGSNSPLHF. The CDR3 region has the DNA TGTGCCAGTAGTCCCAGGGGTAGTAATTCACCCCTCCACTTT.

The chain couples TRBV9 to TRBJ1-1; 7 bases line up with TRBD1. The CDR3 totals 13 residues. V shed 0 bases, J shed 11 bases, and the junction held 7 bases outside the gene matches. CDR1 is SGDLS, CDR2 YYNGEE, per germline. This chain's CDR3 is CASSVATGAEAFF. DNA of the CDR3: TGTGCCAGCAGCGTAGCCACAGGGGCGGAGGCTTTCTTT.

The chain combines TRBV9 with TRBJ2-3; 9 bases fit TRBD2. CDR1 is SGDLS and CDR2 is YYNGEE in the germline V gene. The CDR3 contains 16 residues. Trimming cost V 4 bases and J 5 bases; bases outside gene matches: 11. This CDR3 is CASSPSGGGALDTQYF. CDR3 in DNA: TGTGCCAGCAGCCCGAGTGGCGGGGGGGCCCTAGATACGCAGTATTTT.